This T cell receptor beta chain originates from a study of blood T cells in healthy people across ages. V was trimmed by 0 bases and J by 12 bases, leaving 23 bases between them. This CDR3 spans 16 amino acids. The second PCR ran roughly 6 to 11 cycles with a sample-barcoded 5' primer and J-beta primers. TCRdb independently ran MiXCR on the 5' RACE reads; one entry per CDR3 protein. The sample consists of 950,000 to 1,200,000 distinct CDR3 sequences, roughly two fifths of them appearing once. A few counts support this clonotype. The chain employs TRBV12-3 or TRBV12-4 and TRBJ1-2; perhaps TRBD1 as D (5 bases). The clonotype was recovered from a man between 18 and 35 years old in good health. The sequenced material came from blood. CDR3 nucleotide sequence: TGTGCCAGCAGTTTAGCGACAGAACAGACCCCCTTTAGTGACACCTTC. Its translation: CASSLATEQTPFSDTF.